Listed below are T cell receptor beta chains from one sample, sequenced in a study of cytomegalovirus exposure and HLA in healthy donors. This table comes from immunoSEQ multiplex PCR, and its TCRdb copy is limited to in-frame clones, with some not included. Among about 200,000 clones listed, 75% to 90% were seen once. Source material: PBMCs. The source is a woman aged 25 to 45 in good health and CMV-seronegative. Both conserved end residues are part of each CDR3. The D gene is left open where the match is weak. Clone size appears in some rows only: once, few, many, or a class for an expanded clone.

abundance	v_gene	j_gene	d_gene	CDR3aa	CDR3nt
.	TRBV29-1	TRBJ2-3	TRBD2	CSVIFASGNTDTQYF	TGCAGCGTTATCTTCGCTAGCGGGAACACAGATACGCAGTATTTT
.	TRBV5-1	TRBJ2-7	.	CASTLGSTGTYEQYF	TGCGCCAGCACCTTGGGATCGACAGGCACCTACGAGCAGTACTTC
once	TRBV19	TRBJ2-3	.	CASSTESYTDTQYF	TGTGCCAGTAGTACGGAGTCCTACACAGATACGCAGTATTTT
.	TRBV6-1	TRBJ2-5	TRBD1	CASVDRVKETQYF	TGTGCCAGCGTGGACAGGGTGAAAGAGACCCAGTACTTC
.	TRBV27	TRBJ2-1	TRBD2	CASSNYGTSGGNNEQFF	TGTGCCAGCAGCAACTACGGGACTAGCGGGGGGAACAATGAGCAGTTCTTC
.	TRBV19	TRBJ2-1	TRBD1	CASSGTAYNEQFF	TGTGCCAGTAGTGGGACAGCGTACAATGAGCAGTTCTTC
.	TRBV19	TRBJ2-6	.	CASSNTYSGANVLTF	TGTGCCAGTAGTAACACGTACTCTGGGGCCAACGTCCTGACTTTC
.	TRBV7-2	TRBJ1-1	TRBD1	CASSLRGGQTEAFF	TGTGCCAGCAGCTTAAGAGGGGGCCAGACTGAAGCTTTCTTT
.	TRBV5-1	TRBJ1-2	.	CASREGTALGYGYTF	TGCGCCAGCAGGGAGGGGACCGCGCTAGGCTATGGCTACACCTTC
.	TRBV28	TRBJ2-7	.	CASSLGGAVGAYEQYF	TGTGCCAGCAGTTTGGGGGGAGCGGTTGGGGCCTACGAGCAGTACTTC
.	TRBV5-1	TRBJ2-5	.	CASSDLSGSQETQYF	TGCGCCAGCAGCGATCTTAGCGGTTCTCAAGAGACCCAGTACTTC
few	TRBV5-1	TRBJ1-5	.	CASSLLGGENQPQHF	TGCGCCAGCAGCTTGCTAGGGGGGGAAAATCAGCCCCAGCATTTT
.	TRBV10-3	TRBJ2-7	TRBD2	CAISESIVSSGNSYEQYF	TGTGCCATCAGTGAGTCGATCGTATCTAGCGGGAACTCCTACGAGCAGTACTTC
.	TRBV5-1	TRBJ2-7	TRBD1	CASSSGTGNEQYF	TGCGCCAGCAGCTCCGGGACAGGGAACGAGCAGTACTTC
.	TRBV5-1	TRBJ2-2	TRBD2	CASSSLLAGSGELFF	TGCGCCAGCAGCAGCCTACTAGCGGGGTCCGGGGAGCTGTTTTTT
.	TRBV2	TRBJ2-5	TRBD1	CATSGDRGLEAQYF	TGTGCCACCTCAGGGGACAGGGGTTTAGAGGCCCAGTACTTC
.	TRBV15	TRBJ2-7	.	CATSNFFDEQYF	TGTGCCACCAGCAACTTCTTTGACGAGCAGTACTTC
.	TRBV27	TRBJ2-5	.	CASSLTRRETQYF	TGTGCCAGCAGTTTAACTAGGAGGGAGACCCAGTACTTC
.	TRBV19	TRBJ2-1	.	CASSIVTGNNEQFF	TGTGCCAGTAGTATTGTTACAGGGAACAATGAGCAGTTCTTC
.	TRBV10-1	TRBJ2-1	TRBD2	CASSNSGLAGDNEQFF	TGCGCCAGCAGCAATTCTGGACTAGCGGGAGACAATGAGCAGTTCTTC
.	TRBV11-2	TRBJ2-5	.	CASSKTGQETQYF	TGTGCCAGCAGCAAGACAGGCCAAGAGACCCAGTACTTC
.	TRBV5-1	TRBJ2-5	.	CASSLTGTPQETQYF	TGCGCCAGCAGCTTAACTGGGACACCACAAGAGACCCAGTACTTC
.	TRBV28	TRBJ2-5	.	CASMGPPNRSQYF	TGTGCCAGCATGGGGCCCCCGAATAGGTCCCAGTACTTC
.	TRBV18	TRBJ1-1	TRBD1	CASSPPGTGLTEAFF	TGTGCCAGCTCACCACCCGGGACAGGCTTAACTGAAGCTTTCTTT
.	TRBV4-1	TRBJ2-1	TRBD2	CASSQGRGGLHNEQFF	TGCGCCAGCAGCCAAGGACGGGGGGGCCTCCACAATGAGCAGTTCTTC
.	TRBV6-5	TRBJ1-6	TRBD1	CASSSTGVQNSPLHF	TGTGCCAGCAGTTCGACAGGGGTCCAGAATTCACCCCTCCACTTT
.	TRBV5-1	TRBJ2-1	TRBD2	CASSSRLAGEGEFF	TGCGCCAGCAGCTCCCGACTAGCGGGAGAGGGGGAGTTCTTC
.	TRBV5-1	TRBJ2-5	TRBD1	CASSPDRGRVTQYF	TGCGCCAGCAGCCCTGACAGGGGGCGCGTGACCCAGTACTTC
.	TRBV5-6	TRBJ2-5	TRBD1	CASSAPTGEETQYF	TGTGCCAGCAGCGCCCCGACAGGGGAAGAGACCCAGTACTTC
.	TRBV15	TRBJ2-1	TRBD1	CATSLTGAYNEQFF	TGTGCCACCAGTTTGACAGGGGCGTACAATGAGCAGTTCTTC
.	TRBV11-2	TRBJ2-1	TRBD2	CASSHVKGLAGSNEQFF	TGTGCCAGCAGTCACGTGAAGGGACTAGCGGGCAGCAATGAGCAGTTCTTC
.	TRBV27	TRBJ2-2	TRBD2	CASTSGSLPGELFF	TGTGCCAGCACGAGCGGGAGTCTGCCCGGGGAGCTGTTTTTT
few	TRBV9	TRBJ2-7	.	CASSVDEGGPYEQYF	TGTGCCAGCAGCGTAGATGAGGGGGGGCCCTACGAGCAGTACTTC
.	TRBV29-1	TRBJ2-5	.	CSARGETQYF	TGCAGCGCCAGGGGAGAGACCCAGTACTTC
.	TRBV6-1	TRBJ2-2	.	CASSVGGNTGELFF	TGTGCCAGCAGTGTGGGAGGGAACACCGGGGAGCTGTTTTTT
.	TRBV2	TRBJ2-3	.	CASRVRARTDTQYF	TGTGCCAGCAGGGTCAGGGCCCGCACAGATACGCAGTATTTT
.	TRBV5-6	TRBJ2-7	.	CASSPSQGWTYEQYF	TGTGCCAGCAGCCCGAGCCAGGGGTGGACCTACGAGCAGTACTTC
.	TRBV5-6	TRBJ1-5	TRBD1	CASSGGLDRGDQPQHF	TGTGCCAGCAGCGGGGGACTGGACAGGGGTGATCAGCCCCAGCATTTT
.	TRBV18	TRBJ2-2	.	CASSPPGNTGELFF	TGTGCCAGCTCACCCCCAGGGAACACCGGGGAGCTGTTTTTT
.	TRBV2	TRBJ1-5	.	CASKGESRPQHF	TGTGCCAGCAAGGGGGAGTCTCGGCCCCAGCATTTT
.	TRBV7-2	TRBJ2-1	TRBD2	CASSPPVAGYNEQFF	TGTGCCAGCAGCCCCCCCGTAGCGGGTTACAATGAGCAGTTCTTC
.	TRBV20-1	TRBJ1-1	.	CRAGVNTEAFF	TGCAGAGCAGGGGTGAACACTGAAGCTTTCTTT
.	TRBV29-1	TRBJ1-1	TRBD1	CSVGGQTGSGAFF	TGCAGCGTGGGGGGACAGACGGGTTCAGGAGCTTTCTTT
.	TRBV6-1	TRBJ2-5	TRBD2	CASNLAASPPTQYF	TGTGCCAGCAACCTAGCGGCCTCTCCGCCGACCCAGTACTTC
.	TRBV5-5	TRBJ2-7	.	CASSWGAGAYEQYF	TGTGCCAGCAGCTGGGGTGCGGGGGCGTACGAGCAGTACTTC
.	TRBV11-3	TRBJ2-1	TRBD2	CASSFWTSDYNEQFF	TGTGCCAGCAGCTTCTGGACTAGCGATTACAATGAGCAGTTCTTC
.	TRBV7-3	TRBJ2-1	.	CASSLLGGTNNEQFF	TGTGCCAGCAGCTTACTCGGGGGGACAAACAATGAGCAGTTCTTC